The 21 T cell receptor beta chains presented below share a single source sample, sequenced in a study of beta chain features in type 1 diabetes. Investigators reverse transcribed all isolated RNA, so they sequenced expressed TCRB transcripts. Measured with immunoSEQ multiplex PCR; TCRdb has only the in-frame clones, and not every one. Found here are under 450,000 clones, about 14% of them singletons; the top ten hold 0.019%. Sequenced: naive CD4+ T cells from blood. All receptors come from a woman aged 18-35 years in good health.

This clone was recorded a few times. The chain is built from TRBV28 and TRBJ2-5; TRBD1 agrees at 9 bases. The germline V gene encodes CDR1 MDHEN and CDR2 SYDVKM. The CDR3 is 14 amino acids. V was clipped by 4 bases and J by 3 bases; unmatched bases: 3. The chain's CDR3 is CASSSTGGKETQYF. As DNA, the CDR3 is TGTGCCAGCAGTTCGACAGGGGGTAAAGAGACCCAGTACTTC.

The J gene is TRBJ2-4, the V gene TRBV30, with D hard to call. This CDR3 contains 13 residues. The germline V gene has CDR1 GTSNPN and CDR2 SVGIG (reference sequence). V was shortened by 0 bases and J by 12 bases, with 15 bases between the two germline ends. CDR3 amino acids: CAWSVDLEDYQYF. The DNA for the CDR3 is TGTGCCTGGAGTGTAGATCTAGAGGATTATCAGTACTTC.

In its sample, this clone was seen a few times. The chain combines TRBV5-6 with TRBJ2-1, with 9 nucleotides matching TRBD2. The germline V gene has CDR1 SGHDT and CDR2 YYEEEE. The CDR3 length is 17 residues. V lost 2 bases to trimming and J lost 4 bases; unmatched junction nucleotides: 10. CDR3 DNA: TGTGCCAGCAGCTTACGTCGTGCGGGAGGGGGTTACAATGAGCAGTTCTTC. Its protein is CASSLRRAGGGYNEQFF. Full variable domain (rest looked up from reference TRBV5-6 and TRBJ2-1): DAGVTQSPTHLIKTRGQQVTLRCSPKSGHDTVSWYQQALGQGPQFIFQYYEEEERQRGNFPDRFSGHQFPNYSSELNVNALLLGDSALYLCASSLRRAGGGYNEQFFGPGTRLTVL.

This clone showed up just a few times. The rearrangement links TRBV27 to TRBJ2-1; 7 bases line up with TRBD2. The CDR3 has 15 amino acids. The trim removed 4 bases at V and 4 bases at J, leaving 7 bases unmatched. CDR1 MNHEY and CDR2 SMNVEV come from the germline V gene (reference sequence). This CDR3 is CASSSPSGRYNEQFF. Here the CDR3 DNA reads TGTGCCAGCAGTTCCCCTAGCGGTCGGTACAATGAGCAGTTCTTC.

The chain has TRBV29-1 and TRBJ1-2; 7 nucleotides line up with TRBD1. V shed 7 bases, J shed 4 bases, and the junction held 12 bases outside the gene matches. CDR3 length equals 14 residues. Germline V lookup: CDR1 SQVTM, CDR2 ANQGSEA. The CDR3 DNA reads TGCAGCGCCTCTACAGGGGCCACCTCCTATGGCTACACCTTC. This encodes CSASTGATSYGYTF.

The CDR3 is CASSRQYNQPQHF. For the CDR3, the DNA is TGTGCCAGCAGCCGACAGTACAATCAGCCCCAGCATTTT. This chain links TRBV6-6 with TRBJ1-5; D is perhaps TRBD1 (5 bases). CDR3 size: 13 residues. The germline gives CDR1 MNHNY, CDR2 SVGAGI (reference sequence). V lost 6 bases and J 3 bases, leaving 9 bases between the germline ends.

The CDR3 region is CASSEIRQAIAKNIQYF. The CDR3 DNA reads TGTGCCAGCAGTGAAATTAGACAGGCCATAGCCAAAAACATTCAGTACTTC. The gene calls are TRBV2 and TRBJ2-4, with D maybe TRBD1 (6 bases). Deletions cut 2 bases from V and 0 bases from J, with 14 bases between. The V gene's germline CDR1 is SNHLY and CDR2 FYNNEI. The CDR3 consists of 17 residues.

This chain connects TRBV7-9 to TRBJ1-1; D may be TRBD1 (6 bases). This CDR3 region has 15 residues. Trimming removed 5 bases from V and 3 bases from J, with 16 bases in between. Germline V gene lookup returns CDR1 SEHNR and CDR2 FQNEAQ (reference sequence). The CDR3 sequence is CASSRGGSLDTEAFF. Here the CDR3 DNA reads TGTGCCAGCAGCCGGGGGGGCAGCCTAGACACTGAAGCTTTCTTT.

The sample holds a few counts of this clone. This chain's CDR3 is CASSQDWGVRETQYF. The CDR3 DNA follows: TGTGCCAGCAGCCAAGATTGGGGGGTTCGAGAGACCCAGTACTTC. This chain joins TRBV14 and TRBJ2-5; possibly TRBD2 for D (6 bases). The CDR3 sequence is 15 residues long. Germline CDR1 and CDR2: SGHDN and FVKESK. V shed 0 bases and J shed 4 bases, with 12 bases lying between them.

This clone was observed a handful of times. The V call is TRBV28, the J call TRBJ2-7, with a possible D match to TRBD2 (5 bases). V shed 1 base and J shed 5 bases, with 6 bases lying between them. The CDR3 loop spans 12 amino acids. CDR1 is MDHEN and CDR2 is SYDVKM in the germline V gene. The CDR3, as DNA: TGTGCCAGCAGTTTATTCGGGAACGAGCAGTACTTC. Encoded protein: CASSLFGNEQYF.

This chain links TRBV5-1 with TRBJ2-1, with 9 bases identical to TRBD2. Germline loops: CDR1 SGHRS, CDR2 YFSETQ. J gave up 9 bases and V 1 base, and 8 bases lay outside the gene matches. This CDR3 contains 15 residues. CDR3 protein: CASSLPAGGYSEQFF. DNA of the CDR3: TGCGCCAGCAGCTTGCCTGCGGGAGGGTACTCTGAGCAGTTCTTC.

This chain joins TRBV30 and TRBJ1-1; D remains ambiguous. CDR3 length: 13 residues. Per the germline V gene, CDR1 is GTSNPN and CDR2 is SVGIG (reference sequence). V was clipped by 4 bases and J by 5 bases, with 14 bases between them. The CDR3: CAWNRPGRTEAFF. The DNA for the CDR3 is TGTGCCTGGAATAGACCCGGGAGGACTGAAGCTTTCTTT.

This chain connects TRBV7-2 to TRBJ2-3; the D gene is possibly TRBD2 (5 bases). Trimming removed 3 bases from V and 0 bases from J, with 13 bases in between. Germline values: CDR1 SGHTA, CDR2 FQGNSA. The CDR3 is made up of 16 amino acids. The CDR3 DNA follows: TGTGCCAGCAGCTTGGGGAGACTTCGAAGCACAGATACGCAGTATTTT. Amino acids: CASSLGRLRSTDTQYF.

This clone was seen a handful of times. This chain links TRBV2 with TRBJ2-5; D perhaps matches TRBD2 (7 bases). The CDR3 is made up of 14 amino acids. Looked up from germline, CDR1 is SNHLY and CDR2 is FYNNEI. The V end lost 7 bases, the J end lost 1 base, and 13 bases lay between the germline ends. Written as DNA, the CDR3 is TGTGCCAGCAACTGGGGGGGGCCCCAAGAGACCCAGTACTTC. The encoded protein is CASNWGGPQETQYF.

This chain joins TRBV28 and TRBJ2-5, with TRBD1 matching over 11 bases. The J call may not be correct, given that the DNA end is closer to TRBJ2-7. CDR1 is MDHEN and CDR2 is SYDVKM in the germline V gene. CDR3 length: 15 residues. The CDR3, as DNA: TGTGCCAGCAGTTCACCCGGGACAGGGGGTCGCGAGCAGTACTTC. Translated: CASSSPGTGGREQYF.

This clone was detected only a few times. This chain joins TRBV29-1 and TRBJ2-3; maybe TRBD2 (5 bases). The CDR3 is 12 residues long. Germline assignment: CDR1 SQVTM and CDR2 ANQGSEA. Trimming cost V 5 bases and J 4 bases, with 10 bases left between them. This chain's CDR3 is CSVRPGADTQYF. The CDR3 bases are TGCAGCGTTCGTCCCGGGGCAGATACGCAGTATTTT.

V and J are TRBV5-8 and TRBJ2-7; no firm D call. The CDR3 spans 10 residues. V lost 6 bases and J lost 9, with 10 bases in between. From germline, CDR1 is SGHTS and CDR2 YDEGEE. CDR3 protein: CASTHSLQYF. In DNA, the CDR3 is TGTGCCAGCACCCACTCATTGCAGTACTTC.

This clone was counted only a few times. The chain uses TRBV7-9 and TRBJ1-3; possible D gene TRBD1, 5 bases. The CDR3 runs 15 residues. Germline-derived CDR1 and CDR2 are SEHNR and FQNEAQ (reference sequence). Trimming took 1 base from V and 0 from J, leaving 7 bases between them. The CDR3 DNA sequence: TGTGCCAGCAGCTTAGGGGGCTACTCTGGAAACACCATATATTTT. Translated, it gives CASSLGGYSGNTIYF.

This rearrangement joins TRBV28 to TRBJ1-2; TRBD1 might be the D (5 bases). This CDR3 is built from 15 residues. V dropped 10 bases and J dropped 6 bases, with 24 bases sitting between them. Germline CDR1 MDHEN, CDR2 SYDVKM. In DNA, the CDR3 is TGTGCCACCATCAGACAGTACCCCTTTGTAGATGGCTACACCTTC. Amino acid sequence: CATIRQYPFVDGYTF.

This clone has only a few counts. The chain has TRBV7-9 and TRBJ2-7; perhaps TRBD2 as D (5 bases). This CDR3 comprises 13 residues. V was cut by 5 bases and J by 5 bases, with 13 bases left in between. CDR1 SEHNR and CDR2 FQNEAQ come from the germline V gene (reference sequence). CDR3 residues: CASSPGTSDEQYF. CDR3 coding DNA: TGTGCCAGCAGCCCAGGTACTAGTGACGAGCAGTACTTC.

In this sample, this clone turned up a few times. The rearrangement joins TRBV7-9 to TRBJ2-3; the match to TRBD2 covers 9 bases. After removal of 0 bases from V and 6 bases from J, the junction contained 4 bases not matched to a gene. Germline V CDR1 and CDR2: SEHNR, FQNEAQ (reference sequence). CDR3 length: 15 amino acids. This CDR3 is CASSLAAGGADTQYF. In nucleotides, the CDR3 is TGTGCCAGCAGCTTAGCCGCGGGAGGGGCGGATACGCAGTATTTT.